These T cell receptor beta chains were read from a single sample in a study of cytomegalovirus exposure and HLA in healthy donors. Libraries were prepared by immunoSEQ multiplex PCR; TCRdb keeps only in-frame clonotypes and omits some of them. The sample has some 150,000 clones, about 87% seen once. The sequencing input was PBMCs. The receptor source for this set is a man aged 18 to 30 in good health and CMV-seropositive. CDR3s include the opening cysteine and the closing phenylalanine or tryptophan. Fields, in order: D gene, clone size, J gene, V gene, CDR3 protein, CDR3 DNA. A D gene is named only where the DNA matches it firmly. Size tells how often a clone was seen (once, few, many) or the class of an expanded clone, and some rows leave it out.

>TRBD2|-|TRBJ2-7|TRBV7-9
CASTLAGAEREQYF
TGTGCCAGCACTCTAGCGGGGGCCGAGAGGGAGCAGTACTTC
>-|-|TRBJ1-1|TRBV12-2
CASQGIWGTEAFF
TGTGCAAGTCAGGGGATTTGGGGCACTGAAGCTTTCTTT
>TRBD2|-|TRBJ2-1|TRBV30
CAWSGLAGGPGQFF
TGTGCCTGGAGTGGACTAGCGGGGGGGCCCGGGCAGTTCTTC
>TRBD1|-|TRBJ1-5|TRBV29-1
CSVEGTGAQPQHF
TGCAGCGTTGAAGGGACAGGGGCTCAGCCCCAGCATTTT
>-|-|TRBJ1-3|TRBV5-1
CASSLDRGPGNTIYF
TGCGCCAGCAGCTTAGACCGAGGGCCCGGAAACACCATATATTTT
>TRBD2|-|TRBJ2-3|TRBV29-1
CSVEIAGEDTQYF
TGCAGCGTTGAAATAGCGGGAGAAGATACGCAGTATTTT
>TRBD1|-|TRBJ1-1|TRBV30
CACPGQGAGTEAFF
TGTGCCTGTCCGGGACAGGGGGCAGGGACTGAAGCTTTCTTT
>-|-|TRBJ2-5|TRBV20-1
CSARGGGTQYF
TGCAGTGCTAGAGGCGGCGGGACCCAGTACTTC
>TRBD1|-|TRBJ2-7|TRBV10-2
CASSNDRAEYEQYF
TGCGCCAGCAGTAACGACAGGGCAGAGTACGAGCAGTACTTC
>TRBD2|-|TRBJ2-1|TRBV6-5
CASSYGEGWNEQFF
TGTGCCAGCAGTTACGGGGAGGGTTGGAATGAGCAGTTCTTC
>-|-|TRBJ2-7|TRBV30
CAWTVGLEQYF
TGTGCCTGGACTGTGGGGCTCGAGCAGTACTTC
>-|-|TRBJ2-1|TRBV15
CATSPFRVDNEQFF
TGTGCCACCAGCCCGTTCAGGGTGGACAATGAGCAGTTCTTC
>-|-|TRBJ1-1|TRBV5-6
CASSRTEYEAFF
TGTGCCAGCAGCCGTACAGAGTATGAAGCTTTCTTT
>-|-|TRBJ1-1|TRBV13
CASSLRGAGTEAFF
TGTGCCAGCAGCTTACGGGGGGCGGGCACTGAAGCTTTCTTT
>TRBD1|-|TRBJ1-2|TRBV5-1
CASSLVTGDYGYTF
TGCGCCAGCAGCCTCGTAACAGGGGACTATGGCTACACCTTC
>-|-|TRBJ2-7|TRBV29-1
CSVAILGTRFGDEQYF
TGCAGCGTTGCGATCCTCGGGACTCGGTTCGGCGACGAGCAGTACTTC
>TRBD1|few|TRBJ1-2|TRBV19
CASSIQGAQANYGYTF
TGTGCCAGTAGTATACAGGGGGCCCAGGCTAACTATGGCTACACCTTC
>-|-|TRBJ1-3|TRBV6-5
CASSRTVSGNTIYF
TGTGCCAGCAGTAGGACAGTCTCTGGAAACACCATATATTTT
>TRBD1|once|TRBJ2-1|TRBV30
CAWRGQGHLLNNEQFF
TGTGCCTGGAGGGGACAGGGCCACCTTCTTAACAATGAGCAGTTCTTC
>TRBD1|once|TRBJ2-1|TRBV7-6
CASSLGQGPYNEQFF
TGTGCCAGCAGCTTAGGACAGGGTCCCTACAATGAGCAGTTCTTC
>-|-|TRBJ2-5|TRBV5-1
CASFSTARETQYF
TGCGCCAGCTTCTCGACAGCGCGAGAGACCCAGTACTTC
>-|-|TRBJ2-2|TRBV13
CASSSRNTGELFF
TGTGCCAGCAGCTCCAGAAACACCGGGGAGCTGTTTTTT
>TRBD2|-|TRBJ2-5|TRBV2
CASSASSGRALGTQYF
TGTGCCAGCAGTGCCTCTAGCGGGAGGGCCTTGGGGACCCAGTACTTC
>-|-|TRBJ1-5|TRBV15
CATSRDRGSNQPQHF
TGTGCCACCAGCAGAGATCGAGGGAGTAATCAGCCCCAGCATTTT
>-|once|TRBJ1-5|TRBV11-2
CASSLLTGSSNQPQHF
TGTGCCAGCAGCCTGCTAACAGGTAGTAGCAATCAGCCCCAGCATTTT
>-|-|TRBJ1-5|TRBV6-6
CASIGGGGNQPQHF
TGTGCCAGCATCGGCGGAGGAGGCAATCAGCCCCAGCATTTT
>-|once|TRBJ1-3|TRBV30
CAWSAGIANTIYF
TGTGCCTGGAGTGCCGGGATAGCAAACACCATATATTTT
>-|-|TRBJ2-7|TRBV25-1
CASSVPGGSYEQYF
TGTGCCAGCAGTGTCCCCGGAGGGTCGTACGAGCAGTACTTC
>-|-|TRBJ2-5|TRBV2
CATAGLSQETQYF
TGTGCCACCGCCGGACTATCTCAAGAGACCCAGTACTTC
>-|-|TRBJ2-5|TRBV6-5
CASSYEFVGVETQYF
TGTGCCAGCAGTTACGAGTTTGTGGGCGTCGAGACCCAGTACTTC
>TRBD1|-|TRBJ1-2|TRBV7-3
CASSLRGQGTNLYGYTF
TGTGCCAGCAGCTTAAGGGGACAGGGGACTAACCTCTATGGCTACACCTTC
>-|-|TRBJ2-5|TRBV5-4
CASSLIGGKETQYF
TGTGCCAGCAGCTTGATAGGGGGTAAAGAGACCCAGTACTTC
>-|-|TRBJ2-7|TRBV6-5
CASRPLQGTYEQYF
TGTGCCAGCAGACCCCTCCAGGGGACCTACGAGCAGTACTTC
>-|-|TRBJ1-5|TRBV14
CASSLTGYQPQHF
TGTGCCAGCAGCCTTACAGGGTATCAGCCCCAGCATTTT
>-|-|TRBJ2-5|TRBV6-1
CASRVPDQETQYF
TGTGCCAGCAGGGTGCCAGACCAAGAGACCCAGTACTTC
>-|-|TRBJ2-1|TRBV6-6
CASRDGTPKQFF
TGTGCCAGCAGAGACGGGACACCAAAGCAGTTCTTC
>-|-|TRBJ1-2|TRBV18
CASSPQESWSYGYTF
TGTGCCAGCTCACCACAAGAGTCGTGGAGCTATGGCTACACCTTC
>-|-|TRBJ1-1|TRBV11-2
CASSPRGTEAFF
TGTGCCAGCAGCCCCAGAGGGACTGAAGCTTTCTTT
>-|-|TRBJ1-2|TRBV6-5
CASSYTSGTNYGYTF
TGTGCCAGCAGTTACACCTCCGGGACAAACTATGGCTACACCTTC
>TRBD1|-|TRBJ1-2|TRBV5-6
CASRLVQGAGSGYTF
TGTGCCAGCAGGCTGGTACAGGGGGCAGGATCAGGCTACACCTTC
>TRBD2|-|TRBJ2-1|TRBV6-6
CASSSGTSPYNEQFF
TGTGCCAGCAGTTCCGGGACTAGCCCCTACAATGAGCAGTTCTTC
>-|-|TRBJ1-4|TRBV30
CAWSKRGRPNEKLFF
TGTGCCTGGAGTAAAAGGGGAAGGCCTAATGAAAAACTGTTTTTT
>-|-|TRBJ2-1|TRBV28
CASLTSSDEQFF
TGTGCCAGCCTTACTAGCTCTGATGAGCAGTTCTTC
>-|-|TRBJ1-1|TRBV5-4
CASSLVGPNTEAFF
TGTGCCAGCAGCCTTGTGGGGCCGAACACTGAAGCTTTCTTT
>-|-|TRBJ2-2|TRBV30
CAWSPPRVAGELFF
TGTGCCTGGAGTCCCCCGAGGGTCGCCGGGGAGCTGTTTTTT
>-|-|TRBJ1-2|TRBV2
CASSDSNRNYGYTF
TGTGCCAGCAGTGACTCGAACAGAAACTATGGCTACACCTTC
>-|-|TRBJ1-6|TRBV5-4
CASSIQVTNSPLHF
TGTGCCAGCAGCATACAGGTGACTAATTCACCCCTCCACTTT
>-|-|TRBJ2-5|TRBV11-2
CASSTRGETQYF
TGTGCCAGCAGCACACGAGGGGAGACCCAGTACTTC
>TRBD1|-|TRBJ1-1|TRBV7-9
CASSLLVDRGKAFF
TGTGCCAGCAGTCTCTTGGTGGACAGGGGTAAAGCTTTCTTT
>TRBD2|-|TRBJ2-7|TRBV2
CASMRLAGGSEQYF
TGTGCCAGCATGCGTCTAGCGGGAGGAAGCGAGCAGTACTTC
>-|-|TRBJ1-3|TRBV27
CASREGNSGNTIYF
TGTGCCAGCAGGGAGGGGAACTCTGGAAACACCATATATTTT
>TRBD1|-|TRBJ2-7|TRBV11-2
CASSLEGTGLIYEQYF
TGTGCCAGCAGCTTAGAAGGGACAGGGTTGATCTACGAGCAGTACTTC
>-|-|TRBJ1-4|TRBV7-6
CASSLDGRINEKLFF
TGTGCCAGCAGCTTAGATGGCAGGATAAATGAAAAACTGTTTTTT
>TRBD2|-|TRBJ2-1|TRBV7-9
CASSSDRTSGSWQQFF
TGTGCCAGCAGCTCAGACAGGACTAGCGGGAGTTGGCAGCAGTTCTTC
>TRBD1|-|TRBJ1-1|TRBV28
CASSSGQGRYTEAFF
TGTGCCAGCAGTTCGGGACAGGGAAGGTACACTGAAGCTTTCTTT
>-|-|TRBJ1-1|TRBV19
CASTLNRNTEAFF
TGTGCCAGTACCCTCAACAGGAACACTGAAGCTTTCTTT